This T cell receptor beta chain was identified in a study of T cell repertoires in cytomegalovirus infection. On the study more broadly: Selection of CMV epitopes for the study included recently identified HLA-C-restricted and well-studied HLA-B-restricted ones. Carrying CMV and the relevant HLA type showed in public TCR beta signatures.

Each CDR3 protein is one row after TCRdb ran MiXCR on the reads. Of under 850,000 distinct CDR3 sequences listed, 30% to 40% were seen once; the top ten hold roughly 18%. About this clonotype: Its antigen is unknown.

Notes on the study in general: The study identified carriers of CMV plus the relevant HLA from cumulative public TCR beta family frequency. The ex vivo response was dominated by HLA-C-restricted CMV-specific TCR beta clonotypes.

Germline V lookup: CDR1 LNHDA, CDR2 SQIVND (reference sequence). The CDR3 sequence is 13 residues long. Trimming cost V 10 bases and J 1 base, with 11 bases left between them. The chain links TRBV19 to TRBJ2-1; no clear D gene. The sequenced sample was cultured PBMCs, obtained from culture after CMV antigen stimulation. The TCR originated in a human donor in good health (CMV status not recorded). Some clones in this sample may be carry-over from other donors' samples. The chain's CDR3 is CATSKASYNEQFF. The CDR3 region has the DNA TGTGCCACAAGTAAGGCGTCCTACAATGAGCAGTTCTTC.